A selection of T cell receptor beta chains follows, all from one sample in a study of shared clonotypes between healthy human individuals. This table comes from immunoSEQ multiplex PCR, and its TCRdb copy is limited to in-frame clones, with some not included. The table lists more than 850,000 clones, approximately 80% of them singletons, with 0.5% to 0.6% in the top ten. The sequencing input was memory CD4+ T cells from PBMCs. Every receptor here comes from a man aged 18 to 30 in good health. Some clones in this sample may be carry-over from other donors' samples. CDR3s leave out the opening cysteine and the closing phenylalanine or tryptophan.

J: TRBJ2-3; length: 13; V: TRBV7-2; CDR3: ASSLGAEPTRTQY
J: TRBJ2-1; length: 13; V: TRBV5-4; CDR3: ASSLGGGSYNEQF
J: TRBJ2-7; length: 12; V: TRBV7-2; CDR3: ASSRPGTVYEQY
J: TRBJ2-2; length: 15; V: TRBV4-1; CDR3: ASSPLAGGVNTGELF
J: TRBJ2-2; length: 14; V: TRBV5-1; CDR3: ASSTGTGTNTGELF
J: TRBJ2-1; length: 14; V: TRBV25-1; CDR3: ASSEAGLAGANEQF
J: TRBJ1-1; length: 12; V: TRBV28; CDR3: ASSSFQGNTEAF
J: TRBJ2-7; length: 13; V: TRBV5-4; CDR3: ASSLAGQFAYEQY
J: TRBJ1-2; length: 12; V: TRBV6-1; CDR3: ASSESQAAYGYT
J: TRBJ2-6; length: 18; V: TRBV14; CDR3: ASSQGISPGLWSGANVLT
J: TRBJ1-1; length: 14; V: TRBV5-8; CDR3: ASSLDIGQGRDEAF
J: TRBJ1-2; length: 12; V: TRBV7-2; CDR3: ASSLLGGNYGYT
J: TRBJ2-7; length: 13; V: TRBV6-5; CDR3: ASRHRSTAGYEQY
J: TRBJ2-5; length: 15; V: TRBV11-2; CDR3: ASSSPPGQRRLETQY
J: TRBJ2-2; length: 14; V: TRBV5-4; CDR3: ASSPGTSDITGELF
J: TRBJ1-2; length: 11; V: TRBV2; CDR3: ASSGQINYGYT
J: TRBJ2-2; length: 11; V: TRBV5-1; CDR3: ASSLIPAGELF
J: TRBJ2-5; length: 10; V: TRBV28; CDR3: ASSPVQETQY
J: TRBJ1-1; length: 13; V: TRBV18; CDR3: ASSPSAAMNTEAF
J: TRBJ2-1; length: 14; V: TRBV9; CDR3: ASSKQGDADYNEQF
J: TRBJ1-1; length: 15; V: TRBV28; CDR3: ASSLISWGVGGTEAF
J: TRBJ2-1; length: 12; V: TRBV5-4; CDR3: ASSPPDATNEQF
J: TRBJ1-5; length: 11; V: TRBV9; CDR3: ASSVDSDQPQH
J: TRBJ1-2; length: 12; V: TRBV10-3; CDR3: AISEGQGNYGYT